This T cell receptor (beta chain) was recovered during a study of PD-1 blockade in classical Hodgkin lymphoma. Study-level points and caveats: Baseline diversity in complete responders resembled that of newly diagnosed patients.

As for time point: cycle 4 day 1 (C4D1), after five to seven weeks of nivolumab. Patients all relapsed after autologous stem cell transplantation, and there was variation in brentuximab vedotin exposure. The patients, who had relapsed/refractory classical Hodgkin lymphoma, achieved best responses of complete response, partial response or progressive disease. As to this clone: The target antigen is unknown.

Measured with immunoSEQ multiplex PCR; TCRdb has only the in-frame clones, and not every one. Of tens of thousands of clones detected, roughly 87% appear once; the ten largest clones hold about 8.1%. Germline V CDR1 and CDR2: SGDLS, YYNGEE. The V gene lost 1 base and the J gene lost 4 bases, with 13 bases spanning the gap. This CDR3 comprises 15 residues. The chain has TRBV9 and TRBJ2-3; maybe TRBD2 (6 bases). The sequence derives from a human donor with classical Hodgkin lymphoma. Specimen: peripheral blood mononuclear cells (PBMCs), collected before the fourth cycle of nivolumab. CDR3 loop: CASSVKGGAPDTQYF. The DNA of the CDR3 is TGTGCCAGCAGCGTAAAGGGCGGGGCCCCAGATACGCAGTATTTT.